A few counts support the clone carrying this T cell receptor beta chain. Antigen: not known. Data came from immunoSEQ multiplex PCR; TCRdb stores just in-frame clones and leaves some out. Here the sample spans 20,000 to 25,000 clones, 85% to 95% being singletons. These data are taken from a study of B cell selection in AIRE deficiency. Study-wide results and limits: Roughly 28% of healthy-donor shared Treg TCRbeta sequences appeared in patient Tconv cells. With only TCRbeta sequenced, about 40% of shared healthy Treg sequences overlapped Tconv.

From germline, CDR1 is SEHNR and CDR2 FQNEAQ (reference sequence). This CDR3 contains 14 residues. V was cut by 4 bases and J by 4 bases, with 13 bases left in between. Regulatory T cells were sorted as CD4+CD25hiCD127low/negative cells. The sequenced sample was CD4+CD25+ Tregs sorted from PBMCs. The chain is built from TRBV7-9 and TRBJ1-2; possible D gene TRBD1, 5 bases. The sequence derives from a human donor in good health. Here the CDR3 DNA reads TGTGCCAGCAGCTCTAGGGCAGGGCCCTATGGCTACACCTTC. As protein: CASSSRAGPYGYTF.